This T cell receptor (beta chain) was sequenced in a study of blood T cell repertoires in COVID-19. Study details: COVID-19 samples collected from the United States, Italy and Spain covered acute and convalescent phases. Nucleic acid was either cDNA or gDNA, and it came from T cells, B-cell-depleted T cells, or PBMCs.

The method was immunoSEQ multiplex PCR; TCRdb's version includes in-frame clones alone and lacks a portion of them. The sample lists 250,000 or so clones, around 90% occurring once. The source material was PBMCs or T cells enriched from blood (not recorded which). This clonotype was sampled from a woman aged 25 to 45 with acute COVID-19.

The CDR3 coding sequence is TGTGCCAGCAGCTTAGGACTAGCGAACACAGATACGCAGTATTTT. This encodes CASSLGLANTDTQYF. The gene calls are TRBV7-2 and TRBJ2-3; 8 bases agree with TRBD2. Germline V lookup: CDR1 SGHTA, CDR2 FQGNSA. The junction had 2 bases not matched to a gene; V was cut back by 1 base and J by 2 bases. This CDR3 region has 15 residues.